The 32 T cell receptor beta chains presented below share a single source sample, sequenced in a study of response to subunit inactivated influenza vaccine. TCRdb passed the RT-PCR reads through MiXCR, listing each CDR3 protein once. The data hold 450,000 to 600,000 distinct CDR3 sequences, with 16% observed a single time. Sample: CD4+ T cells sorted from PBMCs, taken roughly 24 months after vaccination. The receptors were sampled from a man aged 50 to 69 who received an inactivated influenza vaccine.

This clonotype showed up many times. The V and J genes are TRBV5-1 and TRBJ2-2; D perhaps matches TRBD1 (5 bases). The CDR3 consists of 17 residues. V was trimmed by 0 bases and J by 2 bases, leaving 14 bases between them. The germline gives CDR1 SGHRS, CDR2 YFSETQ. The CDR3 region is CASSLGTGATNTGELFF. The CDR3 region has the DNA TGCGCCAGCAGCTTGGGAACAGGAGCCACTAACACCGGGGAGCTGTTTTTT.

This clonotype was observed a few times. This chain connects TRBV6-5 to TRBJ1-3; D call uncertain. The V end lost 2 bases, the J end lost 0 bases, and 5 bases lay between the germline ends. The germline V gene encodes CDR1 MNHEY and CDR2 SVGAGI. The length of the CDR3 is 14 residues. CDR3 protein: CASSYTASGNTIYF. The CDR3, as DNA: TGTGCCAGCAGTTACACAGCCTCTGGAAACACCATATATTTT.

This clonotype was observed a few times. The chain links TRBV9 to TRBJ2-1; 7 bases match TRBD1. This CDR3 comprises 12 residues. CDR1 is SGDLS and CDR2 is YYNGEE in the germline V gene. Trimming cost V 5 bases and J 8 bases; bases outside gene matches: 4. The DNA of the CDR3 is TGTGCCAGCAGTAAAACAGGGGATGAGCAGTTCTTC. The encoded protein is CASSKTGDEQFF.

This clonotype was detected only a few times. The V and J genes are TRBV28 and TRBJ2-1; D is uncertain. Germline V gives CDR1 MDHEN, CDR2 SYDVKM. V dropped 8 bases and J dropped 6 bases, with 8 bases sitting between them. CDR3 length equals 11 residues. CDR3 DNA: TGTGCCAGCGAGATCGGCAATGAGCAGTTCTTC. Protein product: CASEIGNEQFF.

This clonotype occurred a few times. The rearrangement links TRBV10-3 to TRBJ1-2, with D unclear. The germline V gene encodes CDR1 ENHRY and CDR2 SYGVKD. The germline V and J ends were trimmed by 0 bases and 5 bases, with 4 bases remaining between them. There are 12 residues in the CDR3. This CDR3 reads CAISESLYGYTF. The CDR3 DNA reads as TGTGCCATCAGTGAGTCGCTGTATGGCTACACCTTC.

This clonotype was detected a few times. This chain connects TRBV7-9 to TRBJ1-4; unclear D gene. V gave up 4 bases and J gave up 8 bases, with 20 bases separating them. The CDR3 has 16 amino acids. Germline CDR1 SEHNR, CDR2 FQNEAQ (reference sequence). The CDR3 DNA follows: TGTGCCAGCAGCTACCCCATGGCCTCGGATGGGGAAAAACTGTTTTTT. This translates into CASSYPMASDGEKLFF.

This clonotype was seen more than once but under ten times. The chain joins TRBV4-3 to TRBJ1-2; 7 nucleotides match TRBD1. The CDR3 is 15 amino acids. With V trimmed by 3 bases and J by 0 bases, 4 bases remained unmatched. Germline V gene sequence: CDR1 LGHNA, CDR2 YSLEER. The CDR3 loop reads CASSQQGQSNYGYTF. CDR3 coding DNA: TGCGCCAGCAGCCAGCAGGGACAGTCTAACTATGGCTACACCTTC.

A remark on this clonotype: Because it lacks the conserved phenylalanine or tryptophan at the end, this CDR3 is likely a read error. The chain joins TRBV4-3 to TRBJ2-3, with TRBD2 matching over 8 bases. The V and J ends lost 1 base and 4 bases, in that order; junction bases with no gene match: 4. The CDR3 loop spans 15 amino acids. Germline-derived CDR1 and CDR2 are LGHNA and YSLEER. CDR3 sequence reads: CASSQAGRASDTQYL. CDR3 bases: TGCGCCAGCAGCCAAGCCGGGAGGGCCTCAGATACGCAGTATTTA.

In its sample, this clonotype was seen many times. The chain combines TRBV12-3 or TRBV12-4 with TRBJ1-6, with a weak D call TRBD1 (6 bases). This CDR3 comprises 14 residues. V lost 1 base, J lost 9 bases, and 10 bases lay in between. This CDR3 is CASSLVGGTSPLHF. Written as DNA, the CDR3 is TGTGCCAGCAGTTTAGTGGGGGGCACTTCACCCCTCCACTTT.

Only a few counts were recorded for this clonotype. The V and J genes are TRBV20-1 and TRBJ2-2, with TRBD2 as a possible D gene (6 bases). Trimming cost V 6 bases and J 2 bases, with 16 bases left between them. The CDR3 has 15 amino acids. Germline V gene data show CDR1 as DFQATT and CDR2 as SNEGSKA (reference sequence). The CDR3 DNA follows: TGCAGTGCCCATAAGCGGAGGGCTAACACCGGGGAGCTGTTTTTT. This translates into CSAHKRRANTGELFF.

This clonotype was detected a few times. The chain is built from TRBV10-3 and TRBJ2-6, with TRBD2 matching over 12 bases. CDR3 length: 18 residues. V lost 2 bases and J lost 6; bases outside the gene matches: 8. The V gene's germline CDR1 is ENHRY and CDR2 SYGVKD. The chain's CDR3 is CAISETPSGRGTANVLTF. The DNA of the CDR3 is TGTGCCATCAGTGAGACTCCTAGCGGGAGGGGAACGGCCAACGTCCTGACTTTC.

The V call is TRBV24-1, the J call TRBJ2-2, with 12 bases lining up with TRBD2. Trimming removed 3 bases from V and 4 bases from J; junction bases left unmatched: 2. Germline values: CDR1 KGHDR, CDR2 SFDVKD. CDR3 length: 16 amino acids. CDR3 protein: CATSDLAGGGTGELFF. The CDR3 coding sequence is TGTGCCACCAGTGATCTAGCGGGAGGGGGCACCGGGGAGCTGTTTTTT.

The chain carries TRBV7-9 and TRBJ1-5; D gene uncertain. Germline V CDR1 and CDR2: SEHNR, FQNEAQ (reference sequence). With 2 bases removed from V and 5 bases from J, the gap between germline ends came to 7 bases. The CDR3 has 13 residues. The CDR3 here is CASSLNSDQPQHF. CDR3 nucleotides: TGTGCCAGCAGCTTAAACAGCGATCAGCCCCAGCATTTT.

This clonotype was seen at least ten times. V is TRBV20-1 and J is TRBJ1-2; D possibly corresponds to TRBD1 (5 bases). Germline CDR1 DFQATT, CDR2 SNEGSKA (reference sequence). V was pared by 5 bases and J by 1 base, with 8 bases between. The CDR3 has 12 amino acids. In DNA, the CDR3 is TGCAGTGCTGGGCAGGGTAACTATGGCTACACCTTC. Translated: CSAGQGNYGYTF.

This clonotype was seen only a few times. The chain joins TRBV20-1 to TRBJ2-5; 7 bases map to TRBD1. V was clipped by 6 bases and J by 3 bases; unmatched bases: 10. The length of the CDR3 is 14 residues. Germline V CDR1 and CDR2: DFQATT, SNEGSKA (reference sequence). The DNA for the CDR3 is TGCAGTGCATATCCCGCACAGGGGAAAGAGACCCAGTACTTC. It codes for CSAYPAQGKETQYF.

The chain uses TRBV29-1 and TRBJ1-2; no firm D call. The length of the CDR3 is 11 residues. The germline V gene has CDR1 SQVTM and CDR2 ANQGSEA. The ends were cut back, 8 bases at V and 7 bases at J, with 14 bases in the middle. The CDR3 region has the DNA TGCAGCTCCCGAGAGGGTGCTGGCTACACCTTC. As protein: CSSREGAGYTF.

This clonotype appeared a few times. V and J are TRBV4-3 and TRBJ2-1; tentative D call: TRBD2 (5 bases). The V gene lost 0 bases and the J gene lost 8 bases, with 20 bases spanning the gap. CDR3 length: 17 amino acids. CDR1 is LGHNA, CDR2 YSLEER, per germline. CDR3 sequence (DNA): TGCGCCAGCAGCCAAGAAGTCCCTTGGCGGGCAGGCTATGAGCAGTTCTTC. As protein: CASSQEVPWRAGYEQFF.

The CDR3 DNA reads TGCGCCAGCAGCCGTCTGCGGGGGGCCGAGCAGTACTTC. Translating gives CASSRLRGAEQYF. V gene TRBV4-1 combines with J gene TRBJ2-7, with 8 bases lining up with TRBD2. The CDR3 spans 13 residues. Germline V gene data show CDR1 as MGHRA and CDR2 as YSYEKL. Unmatched junction bases numbered 5, after V lost 4 bases and J lost 6 bases.

This chain connects TRBV4-1 to TRBJ2-3; TRBD2 matches 12 bases. V lost 4 bases and J lost 4; bases outside the gene matches: 6. This CDR3 region has 16 residues. Germline loops: CDR1 MGHRA, CDR2 YSYEKL. CDR3 DNA sequence: TGCGCCAGCAGCCGGTCTAGCGGGGGGGTATCAGATACGCAGTATTTT. It encodes CASSRSSGGVSDTQYF.

V usage is TRBV6-2 or TRBV6-3 and J usage is TRBJ1-6, with a tentative D call TRBD1 (5 bases). The CDR3 extends over 15 amino acids. Trimming pared 6 bases from V and 7 bases from J, leaving 16 bases between. CDR1 is MNHEY and CDR2 is SVGEGT in the germline V gene. The CDR3 DNA sequence: TGTGCCAGCAGGAGGGGAGTGTCGGAGAATTCACCCCTCCACTTT. It yields the protein CASRRGVSENSPLHF.

This chain joins TRBV20-1 and TRBJ1-1; D is perhaps TRBD1 (6 bases). The CDR3 runs to 13 residues. Looked up from germline, CDR1 is DFQATT and CDR2 is SNEGSKA (reference sequence). The V gene lost 5 bases and the J gene lost 5 bases, with 15 bases spanning the gap. CDR3 protein: CSALSQGQTEAFF. The CDR3 region has the DNA TGCAGTGCTCTTTCACAGGGACAAACTGAAGCTTTCTTT.

With regard to this clonotype: Germline and junction disagree at one end, which may indicate a read error. The genes are TRBV12-3 or TRBV12-4 and TRBJ2-2, with D possibly being TRBD1 (6 bases). The CDR3 runs to 14 residues. Here the CDR3 reads CATGMGANTRELFF. In nucleotides, the CDR3 is TGTGCCACCGGGATGGGGGCGAACACCAGGGAGCTGTTTTTT.

This clonotype was seen a handful of times. V usage is TRBV28 and J usage is TRBJ2-7; 10 bases fit TRBD1. The germline V gene has CDR1 MDHEN and CDR2 SYDVKM. V lost 5 bases, J lost 5 bases, and 18 bases stayed unmatched. The CDR3 is 18 amino acids. CDR3 DNA: TGTGCCAGCAGTCAAATTAAATCATGGGACAGGGGTGTACACGAGCAGTACTTC. Translated, it gives CASSQIKSWDRGVHEQYF.

As DNA, the CDR3 is TGTGCCAGCAGCCGCCGCCAGGGTGGGTACGAGCAGTACTTC. It specifies CASSRRQGGYEQYF. V is TRBV6-2 or TRBV6-3 and J is TRBJ2-7; maybe TRBD1 (5 bases). The CDR3 is 14 amino acids. CDR1 and CDR2 (germline): MNHEY, SVGEGT. V was cut by 6 bases and J by 4 bases, with 16 bases left in between.

This clonotype came up many times. This chain joins TRBV7-9 and TRBJ1-6; D gene unclear. Trimming took 0 bases from V and 8 from J, leaving 5 bases between them. The V gene's germline CDR1 is SEHNR and CDR2 FQNEAQ (reference sequence). The CDR3 is 13 residues long. In DNA form, the CDR3 reads TGTGCCAGCAGCTTAGCCCGCGATTCACCCCTCCACTTT. Amino acids: CASSLARDSPLHF. Variable domain in full (rest from reference TRBV7-9 and TRBJ1-6): DTGVSQNPRHKITKRGQNVTFRCDPISEHNRLYWYRQTLGQGPEFLTYFQNEAQLEKSRLLSDRFSAERPKGSFSTLEIQRTEQGDSAMYLCASSLARDSPLHFGNGTRLTVT.

This sequence joins TRBV20-1 and TRBJ2-1, with 8 positions matching TRBD2. CDR1 and CDR2 (germline): DFQATT, SNEGSKA (reference sequence). The CDR3 runs to 15 residues. J was trimmed by 0 bases and V by 3 bases; bases with no gene match: 4. This chain's CDR3 is CSAREAGASYNEQFF. CDR3 nucleotide sequence: TGCAGTGCTAGGGAAGCGGGAGCCTCCTACAATGAGCAGTTCTTC.

The J gene is TRBJ1-4, the V gene TRBV7-2; weak D call: TRBD1 (5 bases). The CDR3 has 14 residues. Looked up from germline, CDR1 is SGHTA and CDR2 is FQGNSA. V was pared by 5 bases and J by 4 bases, with 11 bases between. The CDR3 DNA follows: TGTGCCAGCAGCCCTAGGACACTTAATGAAAAACTGTTTTTT. Translated, it gives CASSPRTLNEKLFF.

This clonotype was detected only a few times. The chain carries TRBV5-6 and TRBJ2-1, with 10 bases identical to TRBD1. V was clipped by 1 base and J by 4 bases; unmatched bases: 5. This CDR3 has 16 amino acids. Germline V gives CDR1 SGHDT, CDR2 YYEEEE. CDR3 residues: CASSLLAGQGYNEQFF. The CDR3 DNA follows: TGTGCCAGCAGCTTGCTTGCGGGACAGGGGTACAATGAGCAGTTCTTC.

The chain uses TRBV5-1 and TRBJ1-3, with a weak D call TRBD1 (5 bases). Germline V gives CDR1 SGHRS, CDR2 YFSETQ. Trimming shortened V by 5 bases and J by 4 bases, and 13 bases separated the two germline ends. CDR3 length: 14 residues. CDR3 DNA: TGCGCCAGCAGTCGGGACGGGGCCGGAAACACCATATATTTT. Translation: CASSRDGAGNTIYF.

The chain carries TRBV25-1 and TRBJ1-6; the D is unclear. CDR1 MGHDK and CDR2 SYGVNS come from the germline V gene. The CDR3 consists of 14 residues. The V end lost 2 bases, the J end lost 9 bases, and 11 bases lay between the germline ends. CDR3 protein: CASSESPRVSPLHF. In nucleotides, the CDR3 is TGTGCCAGCAGTGAAAGTCCCCGAGTTTCACCCCTCCACTTT.

The chain joins TRBV25-1 to TRBJ1-1; the D gene is possibly TRBD1 (5 bases). There are 14 residues in the CDR3. V lost 2 bases and J lost 3, with 10 bases in between. Germline V gene lookup returns CDR1 MGHDK and CDR2 SYGVNS. This chain's CDR3 is CASSELRGDTEAFF. The CDR3 region has the DNA TGTGCCAGCAGTGAACTGAGGGGAGACACTGAAGCTTTCTTT.

This clonotype was found a few times. This chain uses TRBV20-1 with TRBJ2-5; the D gene is possibly TRBD2 (6 bases). The CDR3 has 12 residues. The V end lost 8 bases, the J end lost 2 bases, and 12 bases lay between the germline ends. Germline values: CDR1 DFQATT, CDR2 SNEGSKA (reference sequence). The CDR3 DNA reads TGCAGTTCTCATAGCGGACAAGAGACCCAGTACTTC. It encodes CSSHSGQETQYF.